One sample yielded the 11 T cell receptor beta chains listed below, sequenced in a study of blood T cell repertoires in COVID-19 (dated by TCRdb to 2018 to 2021). The library was made by the immunoSEQ multiplex PCR assay. Held by TCRdb, this immuneACCESS table contains in-frame sequences only and omits some clones. Under half of the omission traces to an unresolved V gene where checked; the cause of the rest is unknown. In this sample the table shows 350,000 to 500,000 clones, 70% to 90% of which occur a single time. 1.4% to 1.5% of the sample is held by the ten biggest clonotypes. Source material: PBMCs or T cells enriched from blood (not recorded which). The receptor set was obtained from a woman aged 18-35 years who had been exposed to COVID-19.

V and J are TRBV5-1 and TRBJ1-5; TRBD1 matches 11 bases. J lost 7 bases, V lost 0 bases, and 3 bases had no gene match. The germline V gene encodes CDR1 SGHRS and CDR2 YFSETQ. There are 15 residues in the CDR3. The CDR3 protein is CASSLEGQGGQPQHF. The CDR3 DNA reads as TGCGCCAGCAGCTTGGAGGGACAGGGGGGCCAGCCCCAGCATTTT.

The V gene is TRBV5-1, the J gene TRBJ1-1; the match to TRBD1 covers 8 bases. V trimming: 0 bases; J trimming: 6 bases; junction bases outside the gene matches: 7. The CDR3 runs to 15 residues. Germline loops: CDR1 SGHRS, CDR2 YFSETQ. CDR3 sequence: CASSLAGQGASEAFF. CDR3 DNA: TGCGCCAGCAGCTTGGCGGGGCAGGGGGCGTCTGAAGCTTTCTTT.

The chain is built from TRBV2 and TRBJ2-3; 8 nucleotides line up with TRBD2. The CDR3 extends over 13 amino acids. Germline V gene sequence: CDR1 SNHLY, CDR2 FYNNEI. The ends lost 8 bases at V and 6 bases at J; junction bases unmatched: 7. CDR3 nucleotides: TGTGCCAGCGAAAGCGGGAGATTGGATACGCAGTATTTT. As protein: CASESGRLDTQYF. Full variable domain (outside the CDR3, taken from reference TRBV2 and TRBJ2-3): EPEVTQTPSHQVTQMGQEVILRCVPISNHLYFYWYRQILGQKVEFLVSFYNNEISEKSEIFDDQFSVERPDGSNFTLKIRSTKLEDSAMYFCASESGRLDTQYFGPGTRLTVL.

The chain employs TRBV6-5 and TRBJ1-1, with a tentative D call TRBD1 (5 bases). With 0 bases removed from V and 4 bases from J, the gap between germline ends came to 12 bases. The CDR3 loop spans 15 amino acids. Per germline, CDR1 MNHEY and CDR2 SVGAGI. The CDR3 bases are TGTGCCAGCAGTTACTCGCTAACGGGGGGCACTGAAGCTTTCTTT. Translated, it gives CASSYSLTGGTEAFF.

In the case of this clone: Other nucleotide sequences from this sample produce the same CDR3. Here the CDR3 reads CAWSVGQGNQPQHF. The CDR3 region has the DNA TGTGCCTGGAGTGTAGGACAGGGCAATCAGCCCCAGCATTTT. The chain uses TRBV30 and TRBJ1-5; 7 bases line up with TRBD1. V was pared by 0 bases and J by 2 bases, with 1 base of the junction left unmatched. Germline assignment: CDR1 GTSNPN and CDR2 SVGIG (reference sequence). The CDR3 runs 14 residues.

CDR3 sequence reads: CSVGLTEAFF. In DNA form, the CDR3 reads TGCAGCGTCGGTCTCACTGAAGCTTTCTTT. V is TRBV29-1 and J is TRBJ1-1; no firm D call. CDR3 length: 10 residues. Trimming shortened V by 6 bases and J by 4 bases, and 6 bases separated the two germline ends. The germline V gene encodes CDR1 SQVTM and CDR2 ANQGSEA.

The genes are TRBV9 and TRBJ2-7; TRBD1 matches at 10 bases. Germline V CDR1 and CDR2: SGDLS, YYNGEE. V was pared by 0 bases and J by 1 base, with 7 bases of the junction left unmatched. This CDR3 is built from 17 residues. The CDR3 loop is CASSVASEDRGSYEQYF. CDR3 nucleotides: TGTGCCAGCAGCGTAGCGTCGGAGGACAGGGGGTCCTACGAGCAGTACTTC.

V usage is TRBV9 and J usage is TRBJ2-6, with TRBD2 as a possible D gene (6 bases). Germline-derived CDR1 and CDR2 are SGDLS and YYNGEE. This CDR3 has 16 amino acids. Trimming shortened V by 0 bases and J by 2 bases, and 9 bases separated the two germline ends. The chain's CDR3 is CASSVGWGAGANVLTF. As DNA, the CDR3 is TGTGCCAGCAGCGTAGGTTGGGGGGCTGGGGCCAACGTCCTGACTTTC.

Regarding this clone: The same CDR3 also results from other DNA sequences found in this sample. This chain links TRBV2 with TRBJ1-2, with 12 positions matching TRBD1. Germline lookup yields CDR1 SNHLY and CDR2 FYNNEI. CDR3 length equals 15 residues. Trimming cost V 7 bases and J 8 bases; bases outside gene matches: 11. The CDR3 sequence: CASIGTGGSLNGYTF. CDR3 nucleotides: TGTGCCAGCATCGGGACAGGGGGCTCTTTGAACGGCTACACCTTC.

The rearrangement uses TRBV2 and TRBJ1-2; TRBD1 agrees at 8 bases. This CDR3 contains 16 residues. Germline V gives CDR1 SNHLY, CDR2 FYNNEI. J lost 8 bases, V lost 6 bases, and 17 bases had no gene match. The CDR3 DNA follows: TGTGCCAGCAGAGAGGGGGGACAGGATAAACTATGGGGCTACACCTTC. It specifies CASREGGQDKLWGYTF.

V usage is TRBV9 and J usage is TRBJ1-2, with 11 bases lining up with TRBD1. The V gene end was trimmed by 2 bases and the J gene end by 6 bases; junction bases not matched to a gene: 6. The CDR3 sequence is 15 residues long. Germline lookup yields CDR1 SGDLS and CDR2 YYNGEE. The CDR3 region is CASSVGTGGEHGYTF. CDR3 bases: TGTGCCAGCAGCGTCGGGACAGGGGGAGAACATGGCTACACCTTC. Filled out from reference TRBV9 and TRBJ1-2, the complete variable domain reads DSGVTQTPKHLITATGQRVTLRCSPRSGDLSVYWYQQSLDQGLQFLIQYYNGEERAKGNILERFSAQQFPDLHSELNLSSLELGDSALYFCASSVGTGGEHGYTFGSGTRLTVV.